The 27 T cell receptor beta chains listed next were all sequenced from one sample in a study of blood T cells in healthy people across ages. It was with a sample-barcoded 5' primer and a J-beta primer mix that a second PCR of roughly 7 to 12 cycles was run. One entry per CDR3 protein results from TCRdb running MiXCR on the 5' RACE reads. The profile shows over 1.5 million distinct CDR3 sequences, roughly 49% of them singletons. The specimen was blood. These TCRs come from a woman in her 40s in good health.

The table lists this clonotype with a few counts. The V gene is TRBV6-1, the J gene TRBJ2-1, with a tentative D call TRBD1 (7 bases). Trimming left V 6 bases short and J 0 bases short, with 18 bases between. The CDR3 contains 17 residues. Germline loops: CDR1 MNHNS, CDR2 SASEGT. In DNA form, the CDR3 reads TGTGCCAGCAGCCGCCCGAGACAGGGACTCTCCTACAATGAGCAGTTCTTC. Residues: CASSRPRQGLSYNEQFF.

The rearrangement uses TRBV6-2 or TRBV6-3 and TRBJ2-4; 12 nucleotides align to TRBD1. The CDR3 covers 14 residues. Germline values: CDR1 MNHEY, CDR2 SVGEGT. The ends lost 7 bases at V and 7 bases at J; junction bases unmatched: 5. In DNA, the CDR3 is TGTGCCAGCAATCCGGGACAGGGGGCGAACATTCAGTACTTC. This gives the protein CASNPGQGANIQYF.

This clonotype was picked up a small number of times. The chain has TRBV7-2 and TRBJ2-5; D is ambiguous. The V gene lost 5 bases and the J gene lost 2 bases, with 9 bases spanning the gap. The CDR3 loop spans 13 amino acids. Germline V gene lookup returns CDR1 SGHTA and CDR2 FQGNSA. CDR3 nucleotide sequence: TGTGCCAGCAGCGCACCCCCACAAGAGACCCAGTACTTC. Protein: CASSAPPQETQYF.

There are a few counts of this clonotype. V usage is TRBV12-3 or TRBV12-4 and J usage is TRBJ2-5; D is unclear. The CDR3 length is 15 residues. Trimming took off 10 bases at V and 2 bases at J, with 20 bases between the two ends. The CDR3 DNA reads as TGTGCCACGGCCCCGTCGTCGTCATTACAAGAGACCCAGTACTTC. This gives the protein CATAPSSSLQETQYF.

The V call is TRBV19, the J call TRBJ2-1, with 7 nucleotides matching TRBD2. CDR1 and CDR2 (germline): LNHDA, SQIVND (reference sequence). The V and J ends lost 6 bases and 0 bases, in that order; junction bases with no gene match: 8. This CDR3 is built from 16 residues. In nucleotides, the CDR3 is TGTGCCAGTAGCCGGATGGGGGGGGGCTCCTACAATGAGCAGTTCTTC. Amino acid sequence: CASSRMGGGSYNEQFF.

The chain couples TRBV7-2 to TRBJ2-1; D tentatively reads TRBD1 or TRBD2 (5 bases each). Germline CDR1 SGHTA, CDR2 FQGNSA. Trimming took 6 bases from V and 0 from J, leaving 15 bases between them. The length of the CDR3 is 16 residues. CDR3 loop: CASSPTGTPSYNEQFF. The DNA of the CDR3 is TGTGCCAGCAGTCCCACCGGGACGCCCTCCTACAATGAGCAGTTCTTC.

This chain joins TRBV2 and TRBJ2-7; D uncertain. The CDR3 sequence is 13 residues long. Germline CDR1 SNHLY, CDR2 FYNNEI. V was shortened by 2 bases and J by 7 bases, with 12 bases between the two germline ends. The CDR3 region is CASSELPYNEQYF. The CDR3 DNA is TGTGCCAGCAGTGAATTGCCCTACAATGAGCAGTACTTC.

Note on this clonotype: An end of the junction differs from the germline gene, which may be a read error. The genes are TRBV7-2 and TRBJ1-4; no reliable D call. The CDR3 contains 16 residues. In germline, CDR1 is SGHTA, CDR2 FQGNSA. The CDR3: CVSSLERRGPSEKLFF. The CDR3 coding sequence is TGTGTCAGCAGCTTAGAACGACGGGGTCCAAGTGAAAAACTGTTTTTT.

This clonotype was seen once. The chain uses TRBV20-1 and TRBJ1-4, with TRBD1 matching over 7 bases. With 5 bases clipped from V and 5 bases from J, the junction kept 8 bases outside the gene matches. Germline V gene lookup returns CDR1 DFQATT and CDR2 SNEGSKA (reference sequence). The CDR3 is 14 residues long. The CDR3 loop reads CSARQGSKNEKLFF. Written as DNA, the CDR3 is TGCAGTGCTCGACAGGGATCTAAAAATGAAAAACTGTTTTTT.

This clonotype occurred a few times. This may stem from a read error, because a much larger clone lies one nucleotide away. The chain is built from TRBV7-8 and TRBJ2-7, with TRBD2 identical over 9 bases. This CDR3 spans 14 amino acids. Losses at the gene ends were 5 bases for V and 7 bases for J; bases not matched to a gene: 9. The V gene's germline CDR1 is SGHVS and CDR2 FQNEAQ. CDR3 DNA: TGTGCCAGCAGCGATAGCGGGAGTTACAATGAGCAGTACTTC. Protein: CASSDSGSYNEQYF.

As DNA, the CDR3 is TGTGCCAGCAGCTTAGAGGGTTCGCAATCACCCCTCCACTTT. Translated: CASSLEGSQSPLHF. The V gene is TRBV7-9, the J gene TRBJ1-6; no reliable D call. This CDR3 has 14 residues. From germline, CDR1 is SEHNR and CDR2 FQNEAQ (reference sequence). Deletions cut 1 base from V and 10 bases from J, with 11 bases between.

The genes are TRBV29-1 and TRBJ2-3, with 7 bases that match TRBD1. Germline V gives CDR1 SQVTM, CDR2 ANQGSEA. J was trimmed by 0 bases and V by 8 bases; bases with no gene match: 8. The CDR3 is 14 residues long. The DNA for the CDR3 is TGCAGCCACACCGACAGGGCTAGCACAGATACGCAGTATTTT. It translates to CSHTDRASTDTQYF.

J is TRBJ1-2 and V is TRBV6-2 or TRBV6-3; TRBD1 is a possible D gene (5 bases). The CDR3 contains 14 residues. With 2 bases removed from V and 2 bases from J, the gap between germline ends came to 9 bases. Germline V lookup: CDR1 MNHEY, CDR2 SVGEGT. CDR3 sequence: CASSYGARNYGYTF. The CDR3 nucleotides are TGTGCCAGCAGTTACGGGGCCCGGAACTATGGCTACACCTTC.

The chain is built from TRBV6-2 or TRBV6-3 and TRBJ1-5, with 9 bases aligning to TRBD1. The germline V gene has CDR1 MNHEY and CDR2 SVGEGT. V gave up 5 bases and J gave up 7 bases; unmatched junction bases: 12. The CDR3 has 16 amino acids. CDR3 amino acids: CASSDRTGAGGQPQHF. CDR3 sequence (DNA): TGTGCCAGCAGTGATCGGACAGGGGCAGGAGGGCAGCCCCAGCATTTT.

V usage is TRBV20-1 and J usage is TRBJ2-4; D unclear. The assigned J gene may be wrong: the sequence end matches TRBJ2-5 better. In germline, CDR1 is DFQATT, CDR2 SNEGSKA (reference sequence). This CDR3 region has 14 residues. CDR3 coding DNA: TGCAGTGCAGACTCCACGGTGTCCCAAGAGACCCAGTACTTC. Residues: CSADSTVSQETQYF.

The chain is built from TRBV9 and TRBJ1-1; no clear D gene. The CDR3 runs 13 residues. The ends were cut back, 3 bases at V and 0 bases at J, with 6 bases in the middle. The V gene's germline CDR1 is SGDLS and CDR2 YYNGEE. The chain's CDR3 is CASSAQMNTEAFF. Written as DNA, the CDR3 is TGTGCCAGCAGCGCACAGATGAACACTGAAGCTTTCTTT.

The genes are TRBV29-1 and TRBJ2-1; 12 nucleotides agree with TRBD2. Germline values: CDR1 SQVTM, CDR2 ANQGSEA. The CDR3 runs 16 residues. Germline trimming cut 4 bases from V and 0 bases from J; bases unmatched to any gene: 4. The CDR3 DNA sequence: TGCAGCGTTGGGACTAGCGGGGCCAGCTCCTACAATGAGCAGTTCTTC. Amino acid sequence: CSVGTSGASSYNEQFF.

The rearrangement links TRBV28 to TRBJ2-1; TRBD2 is a possible D gene (5 bases). Germline V gene lookup returns CDR1 MDHEN and CDR2 SYDVKM. CDR3 length: 13 residues. This chain's CDR3 is CVSSGLSYNEQFF. CDR3 sequence (DNA): TGTGTCTCCTCGGGGTTATCCTACAATGAGCAGTTCTTC.

J is TRBJ2-1 and V is TRBV4-1, with unresolved D. V dropped 4 bases and J dropped 6 bases, with 10 bases sitting between them. CDR3 length equals 13 residues. Germline CDR1 reads MGHRA; CDR2 reads YSYEKL. The CDR3 DNA is TGCGCCAGCAGCCGCGTTCCCTTCAATGAGCAGTTCTTC. Its translation is CASSRVPFNEQFF.

The chain links TRBV20-1 to TRBJ1-2; 12 positions match TRBD1. The CDR3 extends over 16 amino acids. The ends lost 4 bases at V and 8 bases at J; junction bases unmatched: 14. From germline, CDR1 is DFQATT and CDR2 SNEGSKA (reference sequence). Here the CDR3 reads CSATGQGALKRGGYTF. DNA for the CDR3: TGCAGTGCTACGGGACAGGGGGCCCTGAAACGTGGGGGCTACACCTTC.

This clonotype was seen once. This chain uses TRBV29-1 with TRBJ2-1; 11 bases match TRBD2. The germline V gene has CDR1 SQVTM and CDR2 ANQGSEA. The CDR3 extends over 15 amino acids. J was trimmed by 6 bases and V by 2 bases; bases with no gene match: 6. CDR3 protein: CSVEWLSGGANEQFF. CDR3 DNA: TGCAGCGTTGAATGGCTTAGCGGGGGGGCCAATGAGCAGTTCTTC.

This rearrangement joins TRBV14 to TRBJ1-1; no clear D gene. Per the germline V gene, CDR1 is SGHDN and CDR2 is FVKESK. The V end was cut by 4 bases, the J end by 7 bases, with 19 bases between. The CDR3 is 15 amino acids. CDR3 protein: CASSRTGGRPGEAFF. CDR3 DNA: TGTGCCAGCAGCCGTACTGGAGGGAGGCCAGGTGAAGCTTTCTTT.

The J gene is TRBJ2-7, the V gene TRBV11-2; D is ambiguous. Trimming stripped 1 base from V and 6 bases from J, with 10 bases between. The germline V gene has CDR1 SGHAT and CDR2 FQNNGV. This CDR3 is built from 13 residues. The CDR3 here is CASSLVVGVEQYF. Here the CDR3 DNA reads TGTGCCAGCAGCTTAGTCGTTGGGGTCGAGCAGTACTTC.

The chain carries TRBV6-2 or TRBV6-3 and TRBJ2-1; D is tentatively TRBD1 or TRBD2 (5 bases each). The CDR3 totals 13 residues. Germline lookup yields CDR1 MNHEY and CDR2 SVGEGT. Trimming took 5 bases from V and 9 from J, leaving 14 bases between them. CDR3: CASSVPRGFEQFF. The CDR3, as DNA: TGTGCCAGCAGTGTCCCGAGGGGCTTTGAGCAGTTCTTC.

The chain combines TRBV27 with TRBJ2-4; D is ambiguous. V was shortened by 5 bases and J by 0 bases, with 17 bases between the two germline ends. The CDR3 sequence is 17 residues long. The germline V gene has CDR1 MNHEY and CDR2 SMNVEV (reference sequence). In nucleotides, the CDR3 is TGTGCCAGCAGTCCTCGATTCGGACCCCTAGCCAAAAACATTCAGTACTTC. Translated, it gives CASSPRFGPLAKNIQYF.

This clonotype has a handful of counts. The V call is TRBV20-1, the J call TRBJ2-1, with 7 nucleotides matching TRBD2. The CDR3 sequence is 15 residues long. J lost 0 bases, V lost 2 bases, and 4 bases had no gene match. CDR1 is DFQATT, CDR2 SNEGSKA, per germline (reference sequence). The CDR3 DNA reads as TGCAGTGCTAGACCGGGGGGATCCTCCTACAATGAGCAGTTCTTC. Its protein product is CSARPGGSSYNEQFF.

The chain has TRBV28 and TRBJ2-7; no clear D gene. The ends were cut back, 6 bases at V and 5 bases at J, with 11 bases in the middle. The CDR3 is 12 amino acids. Germline V gives CDR1 MDHEN, CDR2 SYDVKM. The CDR3 DNA is TGTGCCAGCAGCGACCCAATAAACGAGCAGTACTTC. This translates into CASSDPINEQYF.